These T cell receptor beta chains were read from a single sample in a study of OX40 agonist ivuxolimab in advanced cancers. Assay: immunoSEQ multiplex PCR; the TCRdb copy retains only in-frame clones and omits some. Seen here are about 21,000 clones, over 75% observed once, and the top ten hold 30%. This material consisted of CD4+ or CD8+ T cells sorted from blood, taken in a trial of the OX40 agonist ivuxolimab. Receptors were obtained from an adult with an advanced solid tumor such as melanoma, head and neck, liver or kidney cancer. The CDR3 runs from the conserved cysteine through the conserved F or W. D genes are given only for firm matches. Clone size is stated in some rows and not others, as once, few, many or a class when expanded.

size: .
J: TRBJ2-5
V: TRBV9
D: TRBD1
DNA: TGTGCCAGCAGCGCCAGCTCGACAGGGGAGACCCAGTACTTC
CDR3: CASSASSTGETQYF

size: .
J: TRBJ2-2
V: TRBV7-8
D: TRBD2
DNA: TGTGCCAGCAGCGACCGAAGACTAGCGGGGAACACCGGGGAGCTGTTTTTT
CDR3: CASSDRRLAGNTGELFF

size: .
J: TRBJ1-6
V: TRBV28
D: .
DNA: TGTGCCAGCAGGAGACAGAACTTCCTCGGGAATTCACCCCTCCACTTT
CDR3: CASRRQNFLGNSPLHF

size: .
J: TRBJ2-1
V: TRBV19
D: .
DNA: TGTGCCAGTAGTCCCCCAAGGGTAGGCAATGAGCAGTTCTTC
CDR3: CASSPPRVGNEQFF

size: few
J: TRBJ1-4
V: TRBV18
D: .
DNA: TGTGCCAGCTCACCTCAGTTTAATGAAAAACTGTTTTTT
CDR3: CASSPQFNEKLFF

size: few
J: TRBJ2-3
V: TRBV27
D: .
DNA: TGTGCCAGCGTCCGAGGTAATACGCAGTATTTT
CDR3: CASVRGNTQYF

size: .
J: TRBJ2-2
V: TRBV11-3
D: .
DNA: TGTGCCAGCAGCTTAGGGGGAGTGGGCACCGGGGAGCTGTTTTTT
CDR3: CASSLGGVGTGELFF

size: .
J: TRBJ1-5
V: TRBV5-1
D: .
DNA: TGCGCCAGCAGCTTGCGAGGGATGGGGGATCGGCCCCAGCATTTT
CDR3: CASSLRGMGDRPQHF

size: .
J: TRBJ2-1
V: TRBV9
D: TRBD2
DNA: TGTGCCAGCAGCGTTTCTATAGCGGGAGTATCCAATGAGCAGTTCTTC
CDR3: CASSVSIAGVSNEQFF

size: .
J: TRBJ2-2
V: TRBV27
D: TRBD1
DNA: TGTGCCAGCAGTGTAAGACAGGGGGTCACCGGGGAGCTGTTTTTT
CDR3: CASSVRQGVTGELFF

size: .
J: TRBJ2-3
V: TRBV7-6
D: .
DNA: TGTGCCAGCAGCTTAAGTATGAGCGGTGGGACAGATACGCAGTATTTT
CDR3: CASSLSMSGGTDTQYF

size: once
J: TRBJ1-4
V: TRBV28
D: .
DNA: TGTGCCACACGTCGTCCGGGGCAGGCCCGGGAAAAACTGTTTTTT
CDR3: CATRRPGQAREKLFF

size: .
J: TRBJ2-4
V: TRBV6-1
D: TRBD1
DNA: TGTGCCAGCAGTGAAGAAGGCAGGGGGACCAAAAACATTCAGTACTTC
CDR3: CASSEEGRGTKNIQYF

size: .
J: TRBJ1-1
V: TRBV6-1
D: .
DNA: TGTGCCAGTCCGGGCAGATCTTACACTGAAGCTTTCTTT
CDR3: CASPGRSYTEAFF

size: .
J: TRBJ1-1
V: TRBV5-1
D: .
DNA: TGCGCCAGCAAGGAAACGGACAGTTTGAACACTGAAGCTTTCTTT
CDR3: CASKETDSLNTEAFF

size: .
J: TRBJ2-1
V: TRBV7-3
D: .
DNA: TGTGCCAGCAGTCCAGGGGAGGGGGCGAACAATGAGCAGTTCTTC
CDR3: CASSPGEGANNEQFF

size: .
J: TRBJ1-1
V: TRBV29-1
D: .
DNA: TGCAGCGTTGGAAACAGGGCGAGAGGGAACACTGAAGCTTTCTTT
CDR3: CSVGNRARGNTEAFF

size: few
J: TRBJ1-3
V: TRBV5-1
D: .
DNA: TGCGCCAGCAGCCCCGACGACCGGATCTCTGGAAACACCATATATTTT
CDR3: CASSPDDRISGNTIYF

size: once
J: TRBJ2-1
V: TRBV5-1
D: TRBD2
DNA: TGCGCCAGCAGCTTGGAAGCGGGGGGATTCAATGAGCAGTTCTTC
CDR3: CASSLEAGGFNEQFF

size: .
J: TRBJ2-1
V: TRBV5-1
D: .
DNA: TGCGCCAGCAGCAGAAGTTCTAGTGTCCATGAGCAGTTCTTC
CDR3: CASSRSSSVHEQFF